Following are 10 T cell receptor beta chains from one sample sequenced in a study of shared clonotypes between healthy human individuals. Produced via immunoSEQ multiplex PCR; TCRdb's table is partial and in-frame only. The table records about 1.1 million clones, about 84% of them present only once. The sequenced sample consisted of memory CD4+ T cells from PBMCs. Subset noted: CD45RA-negative fraction. These receptors originate from a young man in good health. Some clones in this sample may be carry-over from other donors' samples.

Only a few counts were recorded for this clone. A far larger clone is one base from this, pointing to a likely read error. This CDR3 is also generated by other DNA sequences in the sample. The gene calls are TRBV30 and TRBJ2-4; TRBD1 matches at 12 bases. The germline V gene has CDR1 GTSNPN and CDR2 SVGIG (reference sequence). CDR3 length: 16 amino acids. CDR3 sequence (DNA): TGTGCCTGGAGCGTCGGGACAGGGGGCGGTAAAAACATTCAATACTTC. Translated, it gives CAWSVGTGGGKNIQYF.

Only a few counts were recorded for this clone. This chain connects TRBV5-1 to TRBJ1-1; D ambiguous. CDR3 length equals 13 residues. V gave up 1 base and J gave up 3 bases, with 7 bases separating them. CDR1 is SGHRS and CDR2 is YFSETQ in the germline V gene. CDR3: CASSLSSHTEAFF. The CDR3 nucleotides are TGCGCCAGCAGCTTGTCCTCCCACACTGAAGCTTTCTTT.

The chain uses TRBV5-6 and TRBJ2-3, with 11 positions matching TRBD1. The V segment lost 5 bases and the J segment 4 bases; nucleotides outside the gene matches: 3. In germline, CDR1 is SGHDT, CDR2 YYEEEE. The CDR3 loop spans 14 amino acids. CDR3 in amino acids: CASRRTGGADTQYF. The DNA of the CDR3 is TGTGCCAGCAGAAGGACAGGGGGCGCAGATACGCAGTATTTT.

The chain has TRBV2 and TRBJ2-7; perhaps TRBD2 as D (6 bases). V lost 6 bases and J 2 bases, leaving 14 bases between the germline ends. In germline, CDR1 is SNHLY, CDR2 FYNNEI. The CDR3 is made up of 14 amino acids. The CDR3 is CASRRTTMTYEQYF. The CDR3 DNA reads TGTGCCAGCAGGAGGACTACCATGACCTACGAGCAGTACTTC.

The chain has TRBV14 and TRBJ1-3; D remains unclear. Trimming cost V 4 bases and J 0 bases, with 13 bases left between them. The CDR3 consists of 16 residues. From germline, CDR1 is SGHDN and CDR2 FVKESK. For the CDR3, the DNA is TGTGCCAGCAGCCGGGGAGTCAAGGACTCTGGAAACACCATATATTTT. It translates to CASSRGVKDSGNTIYF.

A word on this clone: A far bigger clonotype differs at one base, so this is likely a read error. The rearrangement joins TRBV6-5 to TRBJ1-1; possibly TRBD1 for D (6 bases). Germline V lookup: CDR1 MNHEY, CDR2 SVGAGI. This CDR3 has 13 residues. Trimming cost V 4 bases and J 1 base, with 7 bases left between them. DNA of the CDR3: TGTGCCAGCAGTTTGACAGGGAACACTGAAGCTTTCTTT. Amino acids: CASSLTGNTEAFF.

The chain combines TRBV7-6 with TRBJ2-7, with D tentatively TRBD1 or TRBD2 (6 bases each). The V end lost 5 bases, the J end lost 3 bases, and 14 bases lay between the germline ends. The CDR3 runs to 14 residues. Germline CDR1 and CDR2: SGHVS and FNYEAQ. In nucleotides, the CDR3 is TGTGCCAGCAGCCCACAGGGAGGACTCTACGAGCAGTACTTC. Amino acid sequence: CASSPQGGLYEQYF.

The CDR3 spells CATSRDPGSSYEQYF. The DNA for the CDR3 is TGTGCCACCAGCAGAGATCCAGGGAGCTCCTACGAGCAGTACTTC. The chain joins TRBV15 to TRBJ2-5, with D tentatively TRBD1 or TRBD2 (5 bases each). The J call is in doubt because the DNA end fits TRBJ2-7 better. The CDR3 sequence is 15 residues long. Germline CDR1 reads LNHNV; CDR2 reads YYDKDF (reference sequence).

As to this clone: This may arise from a read error, as a much more abundant clone is one base away. The chain recombines TRBV7-9 with TRBJ1-1, with D possibly being TRBD1 (6 bases). The CDR3 spans 13 residues. Trimming took off 3 bases at V and 3 bases at J, with 8 bases between the two ends. The V gene's germline CDR1 is SEHNR and CDR2 FQNEAQ (reference sequence). This CDR3 reads CASSFAGDTEAFF. In DNA, the CDR3 is TGTGCCAGCAGCTTTGCAGGGGACACTGAAGCTTTCTTT.

On this clone: The identical CDR3 is also encoded by other nucleotide sequences in the sample. The rearrangement joins TRBV6-1 to TRBJ2-7; D is uncertain. Germline loops: CDR1 MNHNS, CDR2 SASEGT. CDR3 length: 12 residues. The V end was cut by 6 bases, the J end by 3 bases, with 9 bases between. This CDR3 is CASRTALYEQYF. The CDR3 DNA reads TGTGCCAGCAGGACGGCCCTCTACGAGCAGTACTTC.